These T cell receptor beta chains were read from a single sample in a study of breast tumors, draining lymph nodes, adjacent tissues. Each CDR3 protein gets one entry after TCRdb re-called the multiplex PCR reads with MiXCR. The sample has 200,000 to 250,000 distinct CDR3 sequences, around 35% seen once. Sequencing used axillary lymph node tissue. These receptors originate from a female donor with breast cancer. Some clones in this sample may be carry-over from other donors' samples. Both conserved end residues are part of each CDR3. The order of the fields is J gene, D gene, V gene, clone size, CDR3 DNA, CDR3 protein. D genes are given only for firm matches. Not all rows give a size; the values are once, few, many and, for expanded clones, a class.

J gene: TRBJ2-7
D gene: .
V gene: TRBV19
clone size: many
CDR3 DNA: TGTGCCAGTAGTATCACGGCGGAGTTTGCGGGCGAGCAGTACTTC
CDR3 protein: CASSITAEFAGEQYF

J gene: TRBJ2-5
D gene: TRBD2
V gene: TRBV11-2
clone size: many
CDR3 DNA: TGTGCCAGCAGCTTAAGGCTAGCGGGGGGGGAAGAGACCCAGTACTTC
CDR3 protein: CASSLRLAGGEETQYF

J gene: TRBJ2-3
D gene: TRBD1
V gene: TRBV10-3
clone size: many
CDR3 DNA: TGTGCCATCAGTGAGTCCCAGGGGGCCGGAGATACGCAGTATTTT
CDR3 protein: CAISESQGAGDTQYF

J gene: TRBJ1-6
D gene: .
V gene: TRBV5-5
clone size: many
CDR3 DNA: TGTGCCAGCAGCTTGGAGGTGGGTGGTAATTCACCCCTCCACTTT
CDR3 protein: CASSLEVGGNSPLHF

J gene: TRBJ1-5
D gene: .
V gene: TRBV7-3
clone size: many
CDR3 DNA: TGTGCCAGCAGCCCTAAACCACAAGGAAGGACAGCTTCAAATCAGCCCCAGCATTTT
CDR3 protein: CASSPKPQGRTASNQPQHF

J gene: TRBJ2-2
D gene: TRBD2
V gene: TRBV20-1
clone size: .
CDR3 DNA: TGCAGTGCTAGATGGACTAGCGGGGCGGCAAGTGGGGAGCTGTTTTTT
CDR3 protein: CSARWTSGAASGELFF

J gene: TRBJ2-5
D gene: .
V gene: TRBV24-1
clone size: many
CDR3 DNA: TGTGCCACCAGTTCCCTTGGAGGCAAAGAGACCCAGTACTTC
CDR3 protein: CATSSLGGKETQYF

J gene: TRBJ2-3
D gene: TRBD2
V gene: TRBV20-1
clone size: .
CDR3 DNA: TGCAGTGCTAGTGGCGGGGGGGCCTTCACGCAGTATTTT
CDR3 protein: CSASGGGAFTQYF

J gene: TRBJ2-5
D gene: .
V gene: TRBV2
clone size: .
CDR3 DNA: TGTGCCACCAGTGACCGGGGCCGAGAGACCCAGTACTTC
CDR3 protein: CATSDRGRETQYF

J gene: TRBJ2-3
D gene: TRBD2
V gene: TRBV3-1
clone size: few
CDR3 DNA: TGTGCCAGCAGCCAAGGGACTAGCGGGAATTTAGATACGCAGTATTTT
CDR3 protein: CASSQGTSGNLDTQYF

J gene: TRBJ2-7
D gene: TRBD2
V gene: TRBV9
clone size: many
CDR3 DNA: TGTGCCAGCAGCGAGACCCCGACTAGCGGGCTATACGAGCAGTACTTC
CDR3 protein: CASSETPTSGLYEQYF

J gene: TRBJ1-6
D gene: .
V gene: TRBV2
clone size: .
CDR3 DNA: TGTGCCAGCAGCGTGGGGCTCGATAATTCACCCCTCCACTTT
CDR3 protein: CASSVGLDNSPLHF

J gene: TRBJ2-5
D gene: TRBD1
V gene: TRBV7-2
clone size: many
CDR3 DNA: TGTGCCAGCAGCCCTGGGACAGGACAAGAGACCCAGTACTTC
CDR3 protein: CASSPGTGQETQYF

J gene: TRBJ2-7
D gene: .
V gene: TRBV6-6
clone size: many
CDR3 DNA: TGTGCCACCACGTGGGGCTACGAGCAGTACTTC
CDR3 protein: CATTWGYEQYF

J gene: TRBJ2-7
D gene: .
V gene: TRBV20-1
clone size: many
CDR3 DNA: TGCAGTGCTTTCGGGGACGGAGCCTACGAGCAGTACTTC
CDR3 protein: CSAFGDGAYEQYF

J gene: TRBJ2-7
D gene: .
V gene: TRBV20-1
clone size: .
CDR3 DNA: TGCAGACCCCTTGGAGCCCACGAGCAGTACTTC
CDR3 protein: CRPLGAHEQYF

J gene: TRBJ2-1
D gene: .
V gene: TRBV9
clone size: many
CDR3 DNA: TGTGCCAGCAGCTTGACAGGTGTTAGTGAGCAGTTCTTC
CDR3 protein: CASSLTGVSEQFF

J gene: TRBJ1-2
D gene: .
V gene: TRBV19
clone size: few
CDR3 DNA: TGTGCCAGCAGTTTTATCGACTCTCAAAACTATGGCTACACCTTC
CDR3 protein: CASSFIDSQNYGYTF

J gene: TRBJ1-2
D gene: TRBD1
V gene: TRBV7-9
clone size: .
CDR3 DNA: TGCGCCAGCAGCTCCCGGACAGGGGGTGGCTACACCTTC
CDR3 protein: CASSSRTGGGYTF

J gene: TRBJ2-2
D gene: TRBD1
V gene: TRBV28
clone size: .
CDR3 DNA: TGTGCCAGCAGCCTAAGTGCAGGGGGCAAAGGGGAGCTGTTTTTT
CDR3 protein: CASSLSAGGKGELFF

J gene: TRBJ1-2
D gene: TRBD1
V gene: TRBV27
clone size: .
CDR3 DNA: TGTGCCAGCAGAGGGACAGGGGCTACCGCCTATGGCTACACCTTC
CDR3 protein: CASRGTGATAYGYTF

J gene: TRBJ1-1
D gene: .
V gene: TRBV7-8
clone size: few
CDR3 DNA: TGTGCCAGCAGCCTCAGTGGCACTGAAGCTTTCTTT
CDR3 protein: CASSLSGTEAFF

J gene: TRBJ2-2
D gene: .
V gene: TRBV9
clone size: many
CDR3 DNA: TGTGCCAGCAGCGTAGCTCTACAGTCGAACACCGGGGAGCTGTTTTTT
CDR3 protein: CASSVALQSNTGELFF

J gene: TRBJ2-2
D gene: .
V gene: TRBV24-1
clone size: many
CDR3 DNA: TGTGCCACCAGTAGCCGAGAAACCGGGGAGCTGTTTTTT
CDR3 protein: CATSSRETGELFF

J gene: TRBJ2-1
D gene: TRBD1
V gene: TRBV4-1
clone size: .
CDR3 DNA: TGCGCCAGCAGCTACGGGACAGGGGATCGGAATGAGCAGTTCTTC
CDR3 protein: CASSYGTGDRNEQFF

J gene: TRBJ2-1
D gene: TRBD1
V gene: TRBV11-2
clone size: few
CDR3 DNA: TGTGCCAGCAGCCCCGGGACAGGGCTTTACAATGAGCAGTTCTTC
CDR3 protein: CASSPGTGLYNEQFF

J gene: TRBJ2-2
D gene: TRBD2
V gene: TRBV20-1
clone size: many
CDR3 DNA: TGCAGTGCTAGAGATCACACTAGCGGGGTGACCGGGGAGCTGTTTTTT
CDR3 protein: CSARDHTSGVTGELFF

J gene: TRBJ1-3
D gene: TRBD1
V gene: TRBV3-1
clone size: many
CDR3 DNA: TGTGCCAGCAGCGGGACAGGGGGAAACACCATATATTTT
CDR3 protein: CASSGTGGNTIYF

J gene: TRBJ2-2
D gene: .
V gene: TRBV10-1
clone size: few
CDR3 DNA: TGCGCCAGCAGTGAGAACAGGGGGAGGGGCACCGGGGAGCTGTTTTTT
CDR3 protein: CASSENRGRGTGELFF

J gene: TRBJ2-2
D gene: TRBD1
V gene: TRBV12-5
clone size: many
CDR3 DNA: TGTGCTAGTGGTTTCAACCGACAGGGTGCATCATATACCGGGGAGCTGTTTTTT
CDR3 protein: CASGFNRQGASYTGELFF

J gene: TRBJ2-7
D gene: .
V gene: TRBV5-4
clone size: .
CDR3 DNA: TGTGCCAGCAGCTTGCCAGGGAAGGACCAAGCCTACGAGCAGTACTTC
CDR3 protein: CASSLPGKDQAYEQYF

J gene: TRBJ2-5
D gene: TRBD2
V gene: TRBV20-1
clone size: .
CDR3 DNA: TGCAGTGCTAGAGATCTTGGACTAGCGGGGGCAGAGACCCAGTACTTC
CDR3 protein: CSARDLGLAGAETQYF

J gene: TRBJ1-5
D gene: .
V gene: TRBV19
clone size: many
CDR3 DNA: TGTGCCAGTAGTATAGTGTTGGGGGTAAGCAATCAGCCCCAGCATTTT
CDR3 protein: CASSIVLGVSNQPQHF

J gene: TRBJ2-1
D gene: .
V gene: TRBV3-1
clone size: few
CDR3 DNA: TGTGCCAGCAGCCACGGGAACTATGAGCAGTTCTTC
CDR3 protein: CASSHGNYEQFF

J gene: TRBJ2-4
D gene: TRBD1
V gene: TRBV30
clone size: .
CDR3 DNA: TGTGCCTGGGAGCTCCGGGGACAGCGGGCCAAAAACATTCAGTACTTC
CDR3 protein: CAWELRGQRAKNIQYF

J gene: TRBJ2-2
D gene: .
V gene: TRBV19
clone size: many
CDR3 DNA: TGTGCCAGTAGTCATCCTATTAACACCGGGGAGCTGTTTTTT
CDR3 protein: CASSHPINTGELFF

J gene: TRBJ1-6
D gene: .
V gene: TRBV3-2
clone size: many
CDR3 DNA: TGTGCCAGCAGCCTAGACAAGGGCTCACCCCTCCACTTT
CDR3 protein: CASSLDKGSPLHF

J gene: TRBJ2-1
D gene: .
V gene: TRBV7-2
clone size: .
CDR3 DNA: TGTGCCAGCAGCCGACTACCTAGCAACCATGAGCAGTTCTTC
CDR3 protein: CASSRLPSNHEQFF

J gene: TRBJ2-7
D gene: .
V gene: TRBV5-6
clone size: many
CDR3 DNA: TGTGCCAGCAGCATCAGTTCCTACGAGCAGTACTTC
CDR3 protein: CASSISSYEQYF

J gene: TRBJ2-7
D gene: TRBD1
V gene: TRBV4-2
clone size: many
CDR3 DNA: TGTGCCAGCAGCCAAGGGGTGACAGGGCACAACGAGCAGTACTTC
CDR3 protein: CASSQGVTGHNEQYF

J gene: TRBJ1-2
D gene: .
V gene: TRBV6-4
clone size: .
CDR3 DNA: TGTGCCAGCAGTGAGTCTCTCACCGGGGGCGTTGGTGGCTACACCTTC
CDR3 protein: CASSESLTGGVGGYTF

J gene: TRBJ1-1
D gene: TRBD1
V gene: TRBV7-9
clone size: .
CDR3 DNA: TGTGCCAGCAGCTTAGCCCCTGGGACAGCGATTAACACTGAAGCTTTCTTT
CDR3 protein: CASSLAPGTAINTEAFF

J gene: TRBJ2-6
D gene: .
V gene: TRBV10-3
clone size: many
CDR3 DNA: TGTGCCATCAGTGAGTCGCTCAGGGTAGCTGGGGCCAACGTCCTGACTTTC
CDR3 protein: CAISESLRVAGANVLTF

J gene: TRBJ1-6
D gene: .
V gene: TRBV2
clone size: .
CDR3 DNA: TGTGCCAGCAGGGCGACTAGCGGGAATTCACCCCTCCACTTT
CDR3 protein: CASRATSGNSPLHF

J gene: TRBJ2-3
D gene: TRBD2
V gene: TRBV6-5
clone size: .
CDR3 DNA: TGTGCCAGCAGAGCTTTGGGGCGGGGGGGCTTAGATACGCAGTATTTT
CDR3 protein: CASRALGRGGLDTQYF

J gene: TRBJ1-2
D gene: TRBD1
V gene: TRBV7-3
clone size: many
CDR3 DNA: TGTGCCAGCAGCCTTCGACAGGGGGATGGCTACACCTTC
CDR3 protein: CASSLRQGDGYTF

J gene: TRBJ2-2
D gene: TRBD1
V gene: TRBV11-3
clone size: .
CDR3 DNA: TGTGCCAGCAGCTTTGGGACAGGGTACACCGGGGAGCTGTTTTTT
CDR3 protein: CASSFGTGYTGELFF